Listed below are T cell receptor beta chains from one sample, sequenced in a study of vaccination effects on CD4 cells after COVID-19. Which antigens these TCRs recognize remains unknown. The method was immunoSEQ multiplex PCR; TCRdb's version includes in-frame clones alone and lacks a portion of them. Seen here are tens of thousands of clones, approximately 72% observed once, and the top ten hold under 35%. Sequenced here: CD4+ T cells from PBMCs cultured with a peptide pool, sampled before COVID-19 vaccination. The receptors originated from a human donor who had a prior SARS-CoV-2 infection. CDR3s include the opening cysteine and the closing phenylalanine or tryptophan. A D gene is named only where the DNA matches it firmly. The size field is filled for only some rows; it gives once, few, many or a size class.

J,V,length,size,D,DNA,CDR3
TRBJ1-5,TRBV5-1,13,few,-,TGCGCCAGCAGCTTTGGAGGCAATCAGCCCCAGCATTTT,CASSFGGNQPQHF
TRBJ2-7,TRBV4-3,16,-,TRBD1,TGCGCCAGCAGCCAAGCCCCCAGTTGGGACAGGATAGAGCAGTACTTC,CASSQAPSWDRIEQYF
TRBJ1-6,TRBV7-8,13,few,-,TGTGCCAGCACTACCTTGGGGAATTCACCCCTCCACTTT,CASTTLGNSPLHF
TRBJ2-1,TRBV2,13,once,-,TGTGCCAGCATGCCTAGCCTCACGAATGAGCAGTTCTTC,CASMPSLTNEQFF
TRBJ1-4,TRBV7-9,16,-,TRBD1,TGTGCCAGCAGCTTGGATGGGACAGGCCTGAATGAAAAACTGTTTTTT,CASSLDGTGLNEKLFF
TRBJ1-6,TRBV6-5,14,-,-,TGTGCCAGCAGCTCGGGGCCCTATAATTCACCCCTCCACTTT,CASSSGPYNSPLHF
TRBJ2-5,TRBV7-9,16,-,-,TGTGCCAGCAGCCAACCCGCTGGGGGCTCGGGAGAGACCCAGTACTTC,CASSQPAGGSGETQYF
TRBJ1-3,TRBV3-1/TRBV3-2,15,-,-,TGTGCCAGCAGCCCAAATATCGGTTCCGGAAACACCATATATTTT,CASSPNIGSGNTIYF
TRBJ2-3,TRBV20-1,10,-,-,TGCAGTGCTAGTACCCATACGCAGTATTTT,CSASTHTQYF
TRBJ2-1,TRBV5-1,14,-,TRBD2,TGCGCCAGCAGCGTGGGGGGGACCTTCAATGAGCAGTTCTTC,CASSVGGTFNEQFF
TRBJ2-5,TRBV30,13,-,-,TGTGCCTGGAGTGTTTCGTTACAAGAGACCCAGTACTTC,CAWSVSLQETQYF
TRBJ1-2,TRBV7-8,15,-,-,TGTGCCAGCAGCTTAGCGCTAGGAGTTAACTATGGCTACACCTTC,CASSLALGVNYGYTF
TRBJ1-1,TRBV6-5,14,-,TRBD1,TGTGCCAGCAGTTTAACAGGGGGGAACACTGAAGCTTTCTTT,CASSLTGGNTEAFF
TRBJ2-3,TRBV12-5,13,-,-,TGTGCTAGTGGTTTACGAGACACAGATACGCAGTATTTT,CASGLRDTDTQYF
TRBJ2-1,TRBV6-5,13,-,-,TGTGCCAGCAGAAAAGCCGCGGGACATGAGCAGTTCTTC,CASRKAAGHEQFF
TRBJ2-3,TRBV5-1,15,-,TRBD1,TGCGCCAGCAGCCTCCGACAGGGGTACACAGATACGCAGTATTTT,CASSLRQGYTDTQYF
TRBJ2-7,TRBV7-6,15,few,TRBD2,TGTGCCAGCAGCTTAGGAACGGGAGGGTACTACGAGCAGTACTTC,CASSLGTGGYYEQYF
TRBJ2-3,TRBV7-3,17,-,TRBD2,TGTGCCAGCAGCTTAGGCGGCCCTAGCGGGAGCACAGATACGCAGTATTTT,CASSLGGPSGSTDTQYF
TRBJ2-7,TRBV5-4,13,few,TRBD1,TGTGCCAGCAGCCAACAGGGGATCCACGAGCAGTACTTC,CASSQQGIHEQYF
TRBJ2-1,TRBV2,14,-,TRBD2,TGTGCCAGCAATCGGGGGGGTAGCTACAATGAGCAGTTCTTC,CASNRGGSYNEQFF
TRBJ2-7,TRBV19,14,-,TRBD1,TGTGCCAGCCAGGACAGGTCAGGCGCCTACGAGCAGTACTTC,CASQDRSGAYEQYF
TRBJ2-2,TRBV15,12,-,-,TGTGCCACCAGCAGAGATAACGGGGAGCTGTTTTTT,CATSRDNGELFF
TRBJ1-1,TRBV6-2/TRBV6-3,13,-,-,TGTGCCAGCAGTTACGAGGGGTGGACTGAAGCTTTCTTT,CASSYEGWTEAFF
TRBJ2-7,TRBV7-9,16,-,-,TGTGCCAGCAGCCAAACAAATCCCCGGGGATACTACGAGCAGTACTTC,CASSQTNPRGYYEQYF
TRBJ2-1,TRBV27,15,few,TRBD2,TGTGCCAGCAGCCGACGGACTAGCGGGACCAATGAGCAGTTCTTC,CASSRRTSGTNEQFF
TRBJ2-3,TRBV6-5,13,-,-,TGTGCCAGCACTCGCGGGCGGACGGATACGCAGTATTTT,CASTRGRTDTQYF
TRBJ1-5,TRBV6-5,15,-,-,TGTGCCAGCAGTTACTCCCAGGGAGGGAATCAGCCCCAGCATTTT,CASSYSQGGNQPQHF
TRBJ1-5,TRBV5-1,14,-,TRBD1,TGCGCCAGCAGCTTGGGACAGGGAGAGGAGCCCCAGCATTTT,CASSLGQGEEPQHF
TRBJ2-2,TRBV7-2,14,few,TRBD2,TGTGCCAGCAGACTAGCGGTTAACACCGGGGAGCTGTTTTTT,CASRLAVNTGELFF
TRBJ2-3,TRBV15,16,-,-,TGTGCCACCAGCAGAGATCGGGGCGGATACACAGATACGCAGTATTTT,CATSRDRGGYTDTQYF
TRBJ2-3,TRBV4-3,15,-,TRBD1,TGCGCAGCGGCAAGGACAGGCCATAGCACAGATACGCAGTATTTT,CAAARTGHSTDTQYF
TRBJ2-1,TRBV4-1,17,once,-,TGCGCCAGCAGCCAAGGGGCAGCTAGGGCCTTGTACAATGAGCAGTTCTTC,CASSQGAARALYNEQFF
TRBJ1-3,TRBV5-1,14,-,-,TGCGCCAGCAGCTTGGAAGGGTCCGGAAACACCATATATTTT,CASSLEGSGNTIYF
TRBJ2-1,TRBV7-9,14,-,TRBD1,TGTGCCAGCAGCTTAGGGGACAGGGATGATGAGCAGTTCTTC,CASSLGDRDDEQFF
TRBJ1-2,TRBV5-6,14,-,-,TGTGCCAGCAGCTTGCCGACAGGAGGGTATGGCTACACCTTC,CASSLPTGGYGYTF
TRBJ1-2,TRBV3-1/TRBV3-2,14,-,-,TGTGCCAGCAGCCAACGGCTAATTAACTATGGCTACACCTTC,CASSQRLINYGYTF
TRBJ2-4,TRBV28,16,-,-,TGTGCCAGCAGTTTATATCAGGGGCCCCAGGGCGACATTCAGTACTTC,CASSLYQGPQGDIQYF
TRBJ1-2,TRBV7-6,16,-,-,TGTGCCAGCAGCTTGTTGGCTGGGGGCGCTGACTATGGCTACACCTTC,CASSLLAGGADYGYTF
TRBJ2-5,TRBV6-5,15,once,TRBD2,TGTGCCAGCAACCCAACCGGGACTAGCGAAGAGACCCAGTACTTC,CASNPTGTSEETQYF
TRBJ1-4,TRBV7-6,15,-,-,TGTGCCAGCAGCTTAGCCCGTGCAACTAATGAAAAACTGTTTTTT,CASSLARATNEKLFF
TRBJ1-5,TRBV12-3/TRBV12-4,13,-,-,TGTGCCAGCAGTTTACTGGTACCTTTGCCCCAGCATTTT,CASSLLVPLPQHF
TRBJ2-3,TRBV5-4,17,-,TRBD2,TGTGCCAGCAGCGATCCGAGGGTCCGGGGGGGCACAGATACGCAGTATTTT,CASSDPRVRGGTDTQYF
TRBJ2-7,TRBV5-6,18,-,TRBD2,TGTGCCAGCAGCACACGGACTAGCGGGAGGCAGCTTCCCTACGAGCAGTACTTC,CASSTRTSGRQLPYEQYF
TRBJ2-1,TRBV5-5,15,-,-,TGTGCCAGCAGCCGCCGGCAGAGCTCCTACAATGAGCAGTTCTTC,CASSRRQSSYNEQFF
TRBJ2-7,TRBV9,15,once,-,TGTGCCAGCAGCGGGACAGACCAACACTTCGGCGAGCAGTACTTC,CASSGTDQHFGEQYF
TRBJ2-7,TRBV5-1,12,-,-,TGCGCCAGCAGCTCGCAGGGGCACGAGCAGTACTTC,CASSSQGHEQYF
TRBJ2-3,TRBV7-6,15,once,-,TGTGCCAGCAGCTGGACAAGCTCTAGCACAGATACGCAGTATTTT,CASSWTSSSTDTQYF
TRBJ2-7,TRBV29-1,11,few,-,TGCAGCGGCGGAGAGGAATACGAGCAGTACTTC,CSGGEEYEQYF
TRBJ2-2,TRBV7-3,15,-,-,TGTGCCAGCAGCTTAAGTCACTCGGGGTCCGGGGAGCTGTTTTTT,CASSLSHSGSGELFF
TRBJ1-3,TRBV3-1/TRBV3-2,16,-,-,TGTGCCAGCAGCCCCGGGACCGATTACTCTGGAAACACCATATATTTT,CASSPGTDYSGNTIYF
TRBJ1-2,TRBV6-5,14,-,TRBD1,TGTGCCAGCAGGGTGGACAGGGTCGTTTATGGCTACACCTTC,CASRVDRVVYGYTF
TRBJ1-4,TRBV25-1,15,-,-,TGTGCCAGCAGTGACGTAGTGGACACCGGAGAAAAACTGTTTTTT,CASSDVVDTGEKLFF
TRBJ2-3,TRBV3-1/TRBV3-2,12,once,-,TGTGCCAGCAGCCAAGTGGCAGATACGCAGTATTTT,CASSQVADTQYF
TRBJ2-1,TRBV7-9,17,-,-,TGTGCCAGCAGCCCTGCTCCAGGCAGCGGTTCCTACAATGAGCAGTTCTTC,CASSPAPGSGSYNEQFF
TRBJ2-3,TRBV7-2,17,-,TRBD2,TGTGCCAGCAGCTTAGCGCCAGCGGGGGGTTTCACAGATACGCAGTATTTT,CASSLAPAGGFTDTQYF
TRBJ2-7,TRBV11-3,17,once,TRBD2,TGTGCCAGCAGCTTAGAGGCGGCGGCTAGCGGGAGGTACGAGCAGTACTTC,CASSLEAAASGRYEQYF
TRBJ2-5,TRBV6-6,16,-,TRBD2,TGTGCCAGCAGCCAAGTGTCTAGCGGGGGATTTGAGACCCAGTACTTC,CASSQVSSGGFETQYF
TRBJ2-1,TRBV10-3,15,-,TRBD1,TGTGCCATCAGTGTTGGACAGGGGATTAGGAATGAGCAGTTCTTC,CAISVGQGIRNEQFF
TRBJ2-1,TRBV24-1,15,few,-,TGTGCCACCAGTGATCCCCTAGGGATTTTTCAGGAGCAGTTCTTC,CATSDPLGIFQEQFF
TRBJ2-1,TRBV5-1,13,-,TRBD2,TGCGCCAGCAGCGCACTAGCGGTGGATGAGCAGTTCTTC,CASSALAVDEQFF